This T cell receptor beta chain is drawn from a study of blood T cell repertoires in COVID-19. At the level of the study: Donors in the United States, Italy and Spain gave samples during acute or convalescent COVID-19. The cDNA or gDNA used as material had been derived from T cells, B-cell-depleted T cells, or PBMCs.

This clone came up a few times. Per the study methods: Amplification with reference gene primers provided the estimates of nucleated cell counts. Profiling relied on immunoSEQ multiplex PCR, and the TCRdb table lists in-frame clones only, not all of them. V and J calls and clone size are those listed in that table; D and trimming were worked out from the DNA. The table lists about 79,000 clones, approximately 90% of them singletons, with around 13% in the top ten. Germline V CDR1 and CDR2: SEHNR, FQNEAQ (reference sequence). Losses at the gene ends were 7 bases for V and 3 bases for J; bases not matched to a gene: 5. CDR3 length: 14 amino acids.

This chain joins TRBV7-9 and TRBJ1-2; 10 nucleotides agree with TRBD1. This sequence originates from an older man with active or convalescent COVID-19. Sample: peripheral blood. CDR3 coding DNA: TGTGCCAGCACCGACAGGGGGCGCGACTATGGCTACACCTTC. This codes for CASTDRGRDYGYTF.